This TCR beta chain was retrieved from a study of CD8 T cells in Susac syndrome. Across the study: Susac syndrome patients were untreated, on corticosteroids with some adding intravenous immunoglobulin, or on intravenous immunoglobulin only. Study-wide results and caveats: A relatively small number of individuals underwent TCR sequencing and HLA analysis.

Germline CDR1 reads GTSNPN; CDR2 reads SVGIG (reference sequence). The CDR3 is 15 residues long. With 0 bases clipped from V and 5 bases from J, the junction kept 7 bases outside the gene matches. Random hexamers served to reverse transcribe about 0.45 to 1 ug RNA. TCR beta CDR3 was amplified by immunoSEQ covering 54 Vbeta and 13 Jbeta. TCRdb fed the immunoSEQ multiplex PCR reads into MiXCR, producing one record per CDR3 protein. The sample carries roughly 88,000 distinct CDR3 sequences, roughly 96% recorded once. High-throughput TCR beta sequencing covered peripheral CD8+ and CD4+ T cells. Concerning this clonotype itself: Antigen unknown.

V gene TRBV30 combines with J gene TRBJ2-7; 10 nucleotides align to TRBD2. The origin of this receptor is a human donor with Susac syndrome. Sequenced: CD8+ T cells from PBMCs. This chain's CDR3 is CAWSVPLAGVDEQYF. The CDR3 DNA follows: TGTGCCTGGAGTGTACCGCTAGCGGGAGTCGACGAGCAGTACTTC.